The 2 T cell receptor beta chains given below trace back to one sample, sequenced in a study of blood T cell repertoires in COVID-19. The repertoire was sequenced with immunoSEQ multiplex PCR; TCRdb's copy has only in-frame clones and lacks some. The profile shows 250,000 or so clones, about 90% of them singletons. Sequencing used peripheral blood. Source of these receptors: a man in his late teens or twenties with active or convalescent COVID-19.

The CDR3 DNA follows: TGTGCCAGCAGCTTAGGTACAACGCAGGGGTACGAAAAACTGTTTTTT. Its translation: CASSLGTTQGYEKLFF. V is TRBV7-9 and J is TRBJ1-4; the D gene is possibly TRBD1 (6 bases). The CDR3 runs 16 residues. Germline V CDR1 and CDR2: SEHNR, FQNEAQ (reference sequence). Deletions cut 1 base from V and 8 bases from J, with 17 bases between.

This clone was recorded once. Written as DNA, the CDR3 is TGTGCCAGCAGTTCTCAACAGGGGTACGACACTGAAGCTTTCTTT. This sequence encodes CASSSQQGYDTEAFF. The rearrangement uses TRBV6-5 and TRBJ1-1; 7 bases are shared with TRBD1. The V gene end was trimmed by 4 bases and the J gene end by 3 bases; junction bases not matched to a gene: 8. Per germline, CDR1 MNHEY and CDR2 SVGAGI. This CDR3 spans 15 amino acids.